This record looks at one TCR beta chain sequence and its context. The data belong to a study of blood T cell repertoires in COVID-19. The overall study: PBMCs, B-cell-depleted T cells, or T cells provided the cDNA or gDNA that made up the material.

Assay used: immunoSEQ multiplex PCR; TCRdb lists only in-frame clones, some missing. In the table there are 200,000 to 300,000 clones, approximately 88% of which are singletons. Membership in each cohort depended on participant-reported clinical history. This CDR3 has 17 residues. Germline values: CDR1 SGHTS, CDR2 YDEGEE. The V gene end was trimmed by 1 base and the J gene end by 0 bases; junction bases not matched to a gene: 9. The sample comprised PBMCs or T cells enriched from blood (not recorded which). The receptor was derived from a woman aged 40 to 50 with acute COVID-19. The chain employs TRBV5-8 and TRBJ1-1, with 7 bases fitting TRBD1. The CDR3 DNA reads TGTGCCAGCAGCTTGTGGGGCAGGGGGAGACTGAACACTGAAGCTTTCTTT. Translating it yields CASSLWGRGRLNTEAFF.